The source of this T cell receptor beta chain is a study of blood T cell repertoires in COVID-19. Study-wide context: T cells, B-cell-depleted T cells, or PBMCs provided the cDNA or gDNA that served as material.

On this clone: An end of the junction differs from the germline gene, which may be a read error.

Profiled with immunoSEQ multiplex PCR; TCRdb holds only in-frame clones, not every one. Of about 340,000 clones detected, less than 90% appear once; the ten largest clones hold about 7.6%. Those enrolled in Seattle joined during active infection and were followed longitudinally afterward. CDR3 length equals 12 residues. Germline CDR1 SGHNT, CDR2 YYREEE (reference sequence). The sequence was obtained from a woman aged 60-70 years with COVID-19, enrolled during active disease. The sample consisted of peripheral blood. The gene calls are TRBV5-4 and TRBJ1-2; D is ambiguous. In nucleotides, the CDR3 is TGTGCCAGCAGCTCGGAGACCTATGACTACACCTTC. Protein product: CASSSETYDYTF.